These 2 T cell receptor beta chains were sequenced from one sample in a study of post-analysis software for immune sequencing data. Researchers reported that TCR beta cDNA libraries carried unique molecular identifiers. Using its own MiXCR run on the PCR reads, TCRdb lists one record per CDR3 protein. The sample consists of about 820,000 distinct CDR3 sequences, roughly 58% of them appearing once. Which antigens these TCRs recognize remains unknown. The study, taken as a whole, reports: Five TRBV segments, including TRBV5-6, TRBV5-1 and TRBV20-1, were more frequent in patients than controls.

Sequencing was done on a sample of blood. These receptor sequences come from a girl aged 10-17 years with multiple sclerosis.

This chain joins TRBV4-1 and TRBJ2-7; TRBD2 agrees at 7 bases. Germline V gene sequence: CDR1 MGHRA, CDR2 YSYEKL. This CDR3 is built from 16 residues. V trimming: 1 base; J trimming: 7 bases; junction bases outside the gene matches: 13. The DNA for the CDR3 is TGCGCCAGCAGCCAAGCTGGGGCTAGCGGATACAATGAGCAGTACTTC. It encodes CASSQAGASGYNEQYF.

To note about this clonotype: Its ends do not fully match the called genes, so a read error is possible. The chain employs TRBV7-2 and TRBJ1-2, with no clear D. The length of the CDR3 is 11 residues. CDR1 is SGHTA, CDR2 FQGNSA, per germline. The chain's CDR3 is CAGSDFPSYTF. For the CDR3, the DNA is TGTGCCGGCAGCGATTTTCCGAGCTACACCTTC.